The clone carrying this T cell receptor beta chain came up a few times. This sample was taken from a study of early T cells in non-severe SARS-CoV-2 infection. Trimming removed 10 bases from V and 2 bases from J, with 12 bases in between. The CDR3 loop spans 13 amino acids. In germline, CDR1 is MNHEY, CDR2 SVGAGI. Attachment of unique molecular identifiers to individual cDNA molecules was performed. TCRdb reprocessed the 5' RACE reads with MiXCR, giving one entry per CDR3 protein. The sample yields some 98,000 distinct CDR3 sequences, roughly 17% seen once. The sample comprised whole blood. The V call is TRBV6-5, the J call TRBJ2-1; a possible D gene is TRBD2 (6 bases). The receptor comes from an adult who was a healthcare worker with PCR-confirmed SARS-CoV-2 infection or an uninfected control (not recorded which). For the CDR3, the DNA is TGTGCCACCACGTCGGGGGCCTACAATGAGCAGTTCTTC. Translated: CATTSGAYNEQFF.